This T cell receptor (beta chain) was identified during a study of regulatory T cells in long-lasting Graves disease. Trimming at V came to 3 bases and at J to 0 bases, leaving 6 bases not matched to a gene. The CDR3 loop spans 16 amino acids. Germline-derived CDR1 and CDR2 are SGHRS and YFSETQ. In its sample, this clonotype was seen a few times. Construction of the TCR beta libraries employed iRepertoire HTBI primers in conjunction with Arm-PCR of CDR3 regions. TCRdb reprocessed the multiplex PCR reads via MiXCR and lists one record per CDR3 protein. The sample has a few hundred thousand distinct CDR3 sequences; about 25% are singletons. The time point is: persistent/refractory GD, antithyroid drugs over 5 years with positive TRAb. Extracted RNA from PBMCs served as the source of the TCR library.

The material was peripheral blood mononuclear cells (PBMCs), obtained when the disease was refractory, from a patient treated with antithyroid drugs. The rearrangement links TRBV5-1 to TRBJ1-3, with 7 bases lining up with TRBD1. The sequence was collected from a female donor with Graves disease. CDR3 amino acids: CASSSGQPSSGNTIYF. CDR3 nucleotides: TGCGCCAGCAGCTCGGGACAGCCCAGCTCTGGAAACACCATATATTTT.